This TCR beta chain was obtained from a study of blood T cell repertoires in COVID-19. Background on the study: Sites in the United States, Italy and Spain provided acute and convalescent COVID-19 samples. The analysed material was cDNA or gDNA that came from T cells, B-cell-depleted T cells, or PBMCs.

This clone was counted between two and nine times. V was pared by 5 bases and J by 1 base, with 7 bases of the junction left unmatched. The CDR3 covers 15 residues. Germline V lookup: CDR1 MNHEY, CDR2 SMNVEV (reference sequence). TCRdb keeps only in-frame clones here, not all; method: immunoSEQ multiplex PCR. The sample includes about 90,000 clones, 86% of them seen just once. The specimen sequenced was peripheral blood. The origin of this receptor is a man aged 80 or over with active or convalescent COVID-19. The chain combines TRBV27 with TRBJ1-1, with TRBD1 matching 7 bases. CDR3 loop: CASSLDRVGNTEAFF. DNA of the CDR3: TGTGCCAGCAGTCTTGACAGGGTTGGGAACACTGAAGCTTTCTTT.